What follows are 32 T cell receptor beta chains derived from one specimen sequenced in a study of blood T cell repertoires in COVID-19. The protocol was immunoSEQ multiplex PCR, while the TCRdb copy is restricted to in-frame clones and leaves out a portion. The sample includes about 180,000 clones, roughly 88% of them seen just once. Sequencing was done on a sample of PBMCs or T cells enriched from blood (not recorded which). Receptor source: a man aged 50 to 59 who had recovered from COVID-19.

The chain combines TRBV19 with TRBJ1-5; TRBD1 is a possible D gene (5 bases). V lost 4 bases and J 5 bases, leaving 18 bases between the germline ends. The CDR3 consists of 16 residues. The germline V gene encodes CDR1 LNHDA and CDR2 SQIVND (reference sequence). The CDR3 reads CASSTLGQGVHQPQHF. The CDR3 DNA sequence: TGTGCCAGTAGTACCCTGGGTCAGGGTGTTCATCAGCCCCAGCATTTT.

CDR3 in amino acids: CASSLARGRALNTGELFF. The CDR3 DNA reads TGCGCCAGCAGCTTGGCTAGGGGAAGAGCCTTGAACACCGGGGAGCTGTTTTTT. V gene TRBV5-1 combines with J gene TRBJ2-2, with D perhaps matching TRBD1 (5 bases). Germline-derived CDR1 and CDR2 are SGHRS and YFSETQ. There are 18 residues in the CDR3. V was shortened by 0 bases and J by 1 base, with 16 bases between the two germline ends.

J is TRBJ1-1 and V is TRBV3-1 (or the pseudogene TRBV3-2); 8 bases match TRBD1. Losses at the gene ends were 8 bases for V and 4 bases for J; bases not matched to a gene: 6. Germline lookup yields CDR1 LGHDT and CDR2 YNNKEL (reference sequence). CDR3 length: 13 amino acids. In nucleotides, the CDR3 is TGTGCCAGCCGCGGACAGGGCGCCACTGAAGCTTTCTTT. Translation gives CASRGQGATEAFF.

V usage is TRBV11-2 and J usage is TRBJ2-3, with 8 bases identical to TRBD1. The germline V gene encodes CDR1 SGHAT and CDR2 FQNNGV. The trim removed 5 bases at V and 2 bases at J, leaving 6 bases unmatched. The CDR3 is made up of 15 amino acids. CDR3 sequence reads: CASSADRGITDTQYF. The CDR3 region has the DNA TGTGCCAGCAGCGCAGACAGGGGAATCACAGATACGCAGTATTTT.

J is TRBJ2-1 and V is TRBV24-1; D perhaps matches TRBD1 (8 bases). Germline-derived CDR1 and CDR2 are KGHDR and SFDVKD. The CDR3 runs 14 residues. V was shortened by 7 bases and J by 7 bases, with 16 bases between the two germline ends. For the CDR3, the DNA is TGTGCCACCAGCTTTACAGGGGGGGGAAATGAGCAGTTCTTC. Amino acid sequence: CATSFTGGGNEQFF.

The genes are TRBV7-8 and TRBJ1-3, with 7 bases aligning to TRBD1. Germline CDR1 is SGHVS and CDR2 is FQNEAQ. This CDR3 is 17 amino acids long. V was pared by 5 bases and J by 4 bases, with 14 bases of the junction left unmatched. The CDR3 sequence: CASSTRDSLLSGNTIYF. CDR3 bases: TGTGCCAGCAGCACCCGGGACAGCCTTCTCTCAGGAAACACCATATATTTT.

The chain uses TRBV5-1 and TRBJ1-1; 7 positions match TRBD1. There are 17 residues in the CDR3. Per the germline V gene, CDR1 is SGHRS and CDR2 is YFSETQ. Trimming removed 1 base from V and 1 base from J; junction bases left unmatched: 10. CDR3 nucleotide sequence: TGCGCCAGCAGCTTGTTGGGATCCAACAGGGGGAACACTGAAGCTTTCTTT. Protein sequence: CASSLLGSNRGNTEAFF.

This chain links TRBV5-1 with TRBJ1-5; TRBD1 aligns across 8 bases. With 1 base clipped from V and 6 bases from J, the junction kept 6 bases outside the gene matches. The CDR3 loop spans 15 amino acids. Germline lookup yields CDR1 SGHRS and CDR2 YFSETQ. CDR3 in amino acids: CASSLSGQGSQPQHF. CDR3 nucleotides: TGCGCCAGCAGCTTGAGTGGACAGGGCAGTCAGCCCCAGCATTTT.

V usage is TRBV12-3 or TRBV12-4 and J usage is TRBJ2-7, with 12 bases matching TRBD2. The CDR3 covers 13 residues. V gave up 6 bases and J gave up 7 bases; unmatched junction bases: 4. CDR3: CASRTSGGVEQYF. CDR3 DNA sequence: TGTGCCAGCAGGACTAGCGGGGGAGTAGAGCAGTACTTC.

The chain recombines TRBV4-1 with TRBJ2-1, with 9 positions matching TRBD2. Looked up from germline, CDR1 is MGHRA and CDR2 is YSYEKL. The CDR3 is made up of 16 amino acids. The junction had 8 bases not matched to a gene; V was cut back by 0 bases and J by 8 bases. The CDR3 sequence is CASSQDWAGGEDEQFF. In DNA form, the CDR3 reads TGCGCCAGCAGCCAAGATTGGGCGGGGGGGGAGGATGAGCAGTTCTTC.

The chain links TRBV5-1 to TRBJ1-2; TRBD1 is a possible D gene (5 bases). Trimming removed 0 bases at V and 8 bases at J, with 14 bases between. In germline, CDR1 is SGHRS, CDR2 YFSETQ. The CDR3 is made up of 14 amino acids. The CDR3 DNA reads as TGCGCCAGCAGCTTGGAAGCTCAGGGAGGCGGCTACACCTTC. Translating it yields CASSLEAQGGGYTF. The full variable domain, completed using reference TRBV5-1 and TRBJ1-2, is KAGVTQTPRYLIKTRGQQVTLSCSPISGHRSVSWYQQTPGQGLQFLFEYFSETQRNKGNFPGRFSGRQFSNSRSEMNVSTLELGDSALYLCASSLEAQGGGYTFGSGTRLTVV.

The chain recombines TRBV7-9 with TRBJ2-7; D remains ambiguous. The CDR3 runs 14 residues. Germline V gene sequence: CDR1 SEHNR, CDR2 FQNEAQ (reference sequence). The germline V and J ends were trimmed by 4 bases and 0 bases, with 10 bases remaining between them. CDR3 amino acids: CASSSGFSSYEQYF. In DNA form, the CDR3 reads TGTGCCAGCAGCTCGGGTTTTAGCTCCTACGAGCAGTACTTC.

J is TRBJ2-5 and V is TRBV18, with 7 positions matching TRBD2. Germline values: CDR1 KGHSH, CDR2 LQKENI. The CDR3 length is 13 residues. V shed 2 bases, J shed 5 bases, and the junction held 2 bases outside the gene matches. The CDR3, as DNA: TGTGCCAGCTCACCAGGACTAGGGGAGACCCAGTACTTC. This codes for CASSPGLGETQYF.

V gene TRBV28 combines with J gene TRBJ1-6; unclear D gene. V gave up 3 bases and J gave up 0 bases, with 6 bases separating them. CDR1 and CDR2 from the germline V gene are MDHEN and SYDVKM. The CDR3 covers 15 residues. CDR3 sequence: CASSFESSYNSPLHF. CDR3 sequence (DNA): TGTGCCAGCAGTTTTGAGAGCTCCTATAATTCACCCCTCCACTTT.

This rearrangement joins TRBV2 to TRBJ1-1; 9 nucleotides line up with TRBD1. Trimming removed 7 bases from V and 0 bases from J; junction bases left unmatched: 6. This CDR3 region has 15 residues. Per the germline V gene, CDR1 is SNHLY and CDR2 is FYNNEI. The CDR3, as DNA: TGTGCCAGCACTGGGACAGGGATCATGAACACTGAAGCTTTCTTT. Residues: CASTGTGIMNTEAFF.

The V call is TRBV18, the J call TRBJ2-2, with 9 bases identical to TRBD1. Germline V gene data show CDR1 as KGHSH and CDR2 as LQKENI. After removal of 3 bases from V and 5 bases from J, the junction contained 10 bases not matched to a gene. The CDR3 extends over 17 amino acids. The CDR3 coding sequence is TGTGCCAGCTCACCCCAGCCTGGGACAGGGTTTACCGGGGAGCTGTTTTTT. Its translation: CASSPQPGTGFTGELFF.

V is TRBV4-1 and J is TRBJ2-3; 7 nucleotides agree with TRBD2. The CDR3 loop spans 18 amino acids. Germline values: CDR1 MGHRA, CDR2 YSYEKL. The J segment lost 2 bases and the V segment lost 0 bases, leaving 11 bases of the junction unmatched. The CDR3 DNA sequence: TGCGCCAGCAGCCAAGATAATTGGCAGGGAGGGTACACAGATACGCAGTATTTT. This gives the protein CASSQDNWQGGYTDTQYF.

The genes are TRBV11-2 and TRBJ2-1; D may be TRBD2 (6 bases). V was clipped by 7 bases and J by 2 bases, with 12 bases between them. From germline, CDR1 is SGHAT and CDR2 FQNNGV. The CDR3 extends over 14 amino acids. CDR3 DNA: TGTGCCAGCACCAACCGGGGGACCTACAATGAGCAGTTCTTC. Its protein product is CASTNRGTYNEQFF.

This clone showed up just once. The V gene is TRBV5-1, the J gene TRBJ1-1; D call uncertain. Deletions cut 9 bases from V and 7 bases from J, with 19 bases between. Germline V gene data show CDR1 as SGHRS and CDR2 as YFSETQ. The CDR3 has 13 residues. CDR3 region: CATGEGPGGEAFF. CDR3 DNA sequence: TGCGCCACCGGGGAGGGCCCGGGCGGTGAAGCTTTCTTT.

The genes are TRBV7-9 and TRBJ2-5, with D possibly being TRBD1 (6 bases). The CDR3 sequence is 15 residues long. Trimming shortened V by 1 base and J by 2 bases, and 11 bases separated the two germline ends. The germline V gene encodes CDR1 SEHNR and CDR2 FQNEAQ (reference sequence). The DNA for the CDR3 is TGTGCCAGCAGCTTAGGGTGGGACACGCAAGAGACCCAGTACTTC. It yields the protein CASSLGWDTQETQYF.

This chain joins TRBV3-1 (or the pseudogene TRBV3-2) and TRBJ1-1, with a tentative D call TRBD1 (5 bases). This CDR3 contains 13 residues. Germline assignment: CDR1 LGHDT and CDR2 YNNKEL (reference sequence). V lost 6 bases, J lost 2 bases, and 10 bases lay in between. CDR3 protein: CASRGDRNTEAFF. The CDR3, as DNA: TGTGCCAGCAGAGGCGACAGAAACACTGAAGCTTTCTTT.

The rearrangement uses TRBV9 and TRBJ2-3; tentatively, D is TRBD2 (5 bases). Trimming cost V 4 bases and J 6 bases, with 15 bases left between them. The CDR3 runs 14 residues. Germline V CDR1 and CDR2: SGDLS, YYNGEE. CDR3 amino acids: CASSQRALRDTQYF. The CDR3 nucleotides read TGTGCCAGCAGCCAGAGGGCTTTACGTGATACGCAGTATTTT.

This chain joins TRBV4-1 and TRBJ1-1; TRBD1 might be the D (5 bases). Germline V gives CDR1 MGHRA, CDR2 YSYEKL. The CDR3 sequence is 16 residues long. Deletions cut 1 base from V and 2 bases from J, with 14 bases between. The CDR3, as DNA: TGCGCCAGCAGCCAAGCCTTCGACAGTTATAACACTGAAGCTTTCTTT. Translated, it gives CASSQAFDSYNTEAFF.

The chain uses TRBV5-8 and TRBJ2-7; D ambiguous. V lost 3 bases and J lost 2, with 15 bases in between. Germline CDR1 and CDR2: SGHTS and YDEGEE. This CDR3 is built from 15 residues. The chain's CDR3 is CASSYAGSWAYEQYF. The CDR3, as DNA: TGTGCCAGCAGCTACGCCGGGTCCTGGGCCTACGAGCAGTACTTC. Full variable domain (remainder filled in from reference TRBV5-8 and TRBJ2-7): EAGVTQSPTHLIKTRGQQATLRCSPISGHTSVYWYQQALGLGLQFLLWYDEGEERNRGNFPPRFSGRQFPNYSSELNVNALELEDSALYLCASSYAGSWAYEQYFGPGTRLTVT.

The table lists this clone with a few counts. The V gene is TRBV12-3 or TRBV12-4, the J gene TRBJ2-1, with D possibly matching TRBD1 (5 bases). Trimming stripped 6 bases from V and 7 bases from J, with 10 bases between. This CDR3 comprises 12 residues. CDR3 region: CASRTAGNEQFF. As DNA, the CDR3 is TGTGCCAGCAGAACAGCAGGGAATGAGCAGTTCTTC.

The CDR3 protein is CASSVSGGAPYNEQFF. CDR3 sequence (DNA): TGTGCCAGCAGCGTAAGCGGGGGGGCCCCCTACAATGAGCAGTTCTTC. The chain combines TRBV5-4 with TRBJ2-1, with 10 bases aligning to TRBD2. The CDR3 has 16 residues. V lost 4 bases and J lost 2; bases outside the gene matches: 6. Per the germline V gene, CDR1 is SGHNT and CDR2 is YYREEE (reference sequence). The full variable domain, with the rest looked up from reference TRBV5-4 and TRBJ2-1, is ETGVTQSPTHLIKTRGQQVTLRCSSQSGHNTVSWYQQALGQGPQFIFQYYREEENGRGNFPPRFSGLQFPNYSSELNVNALELDDSALYLCASSVSGGAPYNEQFFGPGTRLTVL.

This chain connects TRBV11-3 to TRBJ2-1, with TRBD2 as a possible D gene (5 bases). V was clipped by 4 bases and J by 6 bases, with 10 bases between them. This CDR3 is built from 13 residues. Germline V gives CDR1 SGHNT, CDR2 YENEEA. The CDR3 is CASSYRGFNEQFF. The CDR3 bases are TGTGCCAGCAGCTACCGGGGTTTCAATGAGCAGTTCTTC.

The CDR3 is CASSSLADYEQYF. In nucleotides, the CDR3 is TGTGCCAGCAGTTCTCTAGCGGACTACGAGCAGTACTTC. The V gene is TRBV6-5, the J gene TRBJ2-7; 7 nucleotides align to TRBD2. There are 13 residues in the CDR3. CDR1 is MNHEY, CDR2 SVGAGI, per germline. With 4 bases clipped from V and 3 bases from J, the junction kept 3 bases outside the gene matches.

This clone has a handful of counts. The CDR3, as DNA: TGTGCCAGCAGCCGGGGACAGGGGGCGGGTGGTGAGCAGTTCTTC. This translates into CASSRGQGAGGEQFF. This chain joins TRBV6-5 and TRBJ2-1; 12 bases are a match to TRBD1. The CDR3 sequence is 15 residues long. The V gene's germline CDR1 is MNHEY and CDR2 SVGAGI. J lost 9 bases, V lost 6 bases, and 9 bases had no gene match.

The CDR3 nucleotides read TGTGCCAGCAGCTTAAGGGCGCGGGGGTCAGATACGCAGTATTTT. Translation: CASSLRARGSDTQYF. The rearrangement uses TRBV5-6 and TRBJ2-3; TRBD2 matches at 7 bases. In germline, CDR1 is SGHDT, CDR2 YYEEEE. Trimming at V came to 2 bases and at J to 4 bases, leaving 7 bases not matched to a gene. This CDR3 contains 15 residues.

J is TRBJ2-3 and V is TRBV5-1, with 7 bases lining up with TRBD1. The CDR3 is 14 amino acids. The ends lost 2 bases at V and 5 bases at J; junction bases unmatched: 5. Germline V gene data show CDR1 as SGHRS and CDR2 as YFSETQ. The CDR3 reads CASSLSTGIDTQYF. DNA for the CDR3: TGCGCCAGCAGCTTATCGACAGGGATAGATACGCAGTATTTT.

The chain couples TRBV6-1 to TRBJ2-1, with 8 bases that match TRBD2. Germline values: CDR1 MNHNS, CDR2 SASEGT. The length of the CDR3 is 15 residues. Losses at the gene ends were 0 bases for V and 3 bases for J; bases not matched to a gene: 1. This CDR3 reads CASSEAAGGYNEQFF. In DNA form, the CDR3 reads TGTGCCAGCAGTGAAGCGGCGGGGGGCTACAATGAGCAGTTCTTC.